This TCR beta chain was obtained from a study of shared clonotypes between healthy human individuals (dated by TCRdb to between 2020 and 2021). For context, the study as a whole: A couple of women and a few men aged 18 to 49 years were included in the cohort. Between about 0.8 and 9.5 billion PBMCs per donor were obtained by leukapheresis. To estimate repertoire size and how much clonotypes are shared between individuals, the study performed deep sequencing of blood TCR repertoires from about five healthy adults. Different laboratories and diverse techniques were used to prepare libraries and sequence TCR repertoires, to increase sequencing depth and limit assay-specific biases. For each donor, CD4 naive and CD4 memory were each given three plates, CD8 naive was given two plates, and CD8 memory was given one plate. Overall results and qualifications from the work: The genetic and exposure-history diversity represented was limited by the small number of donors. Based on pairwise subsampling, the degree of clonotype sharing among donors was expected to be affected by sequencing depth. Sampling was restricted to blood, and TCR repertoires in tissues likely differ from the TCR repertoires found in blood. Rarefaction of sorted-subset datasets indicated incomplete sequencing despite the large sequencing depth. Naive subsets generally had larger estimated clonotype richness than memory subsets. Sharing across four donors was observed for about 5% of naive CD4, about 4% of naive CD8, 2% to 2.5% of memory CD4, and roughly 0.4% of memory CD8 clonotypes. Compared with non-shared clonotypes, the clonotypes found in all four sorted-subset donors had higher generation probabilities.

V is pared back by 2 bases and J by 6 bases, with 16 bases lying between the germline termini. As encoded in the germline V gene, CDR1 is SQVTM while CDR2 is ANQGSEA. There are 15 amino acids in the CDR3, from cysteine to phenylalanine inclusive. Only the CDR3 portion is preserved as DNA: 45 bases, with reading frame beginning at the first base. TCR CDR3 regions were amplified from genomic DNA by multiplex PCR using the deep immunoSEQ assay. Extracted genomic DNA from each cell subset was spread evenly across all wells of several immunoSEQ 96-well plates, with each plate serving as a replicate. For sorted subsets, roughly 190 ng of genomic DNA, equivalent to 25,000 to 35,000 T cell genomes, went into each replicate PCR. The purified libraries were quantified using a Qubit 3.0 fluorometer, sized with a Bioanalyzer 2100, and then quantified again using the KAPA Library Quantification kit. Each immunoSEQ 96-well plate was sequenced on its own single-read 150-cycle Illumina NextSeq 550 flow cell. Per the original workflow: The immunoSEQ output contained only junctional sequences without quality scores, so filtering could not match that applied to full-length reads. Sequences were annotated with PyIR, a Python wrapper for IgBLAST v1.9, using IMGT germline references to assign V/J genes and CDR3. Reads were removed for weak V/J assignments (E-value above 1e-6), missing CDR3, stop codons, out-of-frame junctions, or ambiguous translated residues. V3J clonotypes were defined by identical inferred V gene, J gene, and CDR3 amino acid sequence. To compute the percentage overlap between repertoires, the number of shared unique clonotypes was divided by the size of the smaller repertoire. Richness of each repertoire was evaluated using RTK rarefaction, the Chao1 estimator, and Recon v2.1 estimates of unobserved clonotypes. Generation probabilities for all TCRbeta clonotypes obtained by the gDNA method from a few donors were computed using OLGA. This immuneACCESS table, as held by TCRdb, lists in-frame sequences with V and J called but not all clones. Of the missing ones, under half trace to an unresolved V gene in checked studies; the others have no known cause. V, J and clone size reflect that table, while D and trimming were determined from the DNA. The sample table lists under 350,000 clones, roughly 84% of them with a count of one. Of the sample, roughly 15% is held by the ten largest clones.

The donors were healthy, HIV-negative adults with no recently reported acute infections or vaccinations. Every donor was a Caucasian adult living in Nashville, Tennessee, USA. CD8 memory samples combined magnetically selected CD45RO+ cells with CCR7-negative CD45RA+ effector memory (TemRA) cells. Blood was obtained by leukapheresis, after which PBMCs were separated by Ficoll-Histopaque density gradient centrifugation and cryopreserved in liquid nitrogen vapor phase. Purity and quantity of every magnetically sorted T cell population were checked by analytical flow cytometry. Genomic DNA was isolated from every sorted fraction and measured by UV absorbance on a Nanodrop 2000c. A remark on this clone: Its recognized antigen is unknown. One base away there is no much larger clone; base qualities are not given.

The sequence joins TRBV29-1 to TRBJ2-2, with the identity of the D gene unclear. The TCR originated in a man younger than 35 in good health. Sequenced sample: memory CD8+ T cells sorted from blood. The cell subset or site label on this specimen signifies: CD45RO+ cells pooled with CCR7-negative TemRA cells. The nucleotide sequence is TGCAGCGTTGAAATGTGGGTAACTGGGGCCGGGGAGCTGTTTTTT. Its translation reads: CSVEMWVTGAGELFF.